One sample yielded the 4 T cell receptor beta chains listed below, sequenced in a study of T cell repertoires and HLA-DP antigens. This table comes from immunoSEQ multiplex PCR, and its TCRdb copy is limited to in-frame clones, with some not included. The sample holds more than 90,000 clones, around 92% seen once. These receptors have no known antigen. The sample comprised CD4+ T cells from PBMCs. The receptors derive from a woman aged 18-30 years in good health and CMV-seronegative.

The rearrangement uses TRBV15 and TRBJ2-1; 7 bases are shared with TRBD2. Germline lookup yields CDR1 LNHNV and CDR2 YYDKDF (reference sequence). The length of the CDR3 is 13 residues. V shed 0 bases and J 10 bases; nucleotides not matched to a gene: 3. CDR3 bases: TGTGCCACCAGCAGAGATGGAGCGGGGGAGCAGTTCTTC. Translating it yields CATSRDGAGEQFF. The variable domain in full, with the rest retrieved from reference TRBV15 and TRBJ2-1, is DAMVIQNPRYQVTQFGKPVTLSCSQTLNHNVMYWYQQKSSQAPKLLFHYYDKDFNNEADTPDNFQSRRPNTSFCFLDIRSPGLGDTAMYLCATSRDGAGEQFFGPGTRLTVL.

This chain joins TRBV7-2 and TRBJ2-3; 8 bases map to TRBD2. The CDR3 has 15 residues. J was trimmed by 8 bases and V by 6 bases; bases with no gene match: 13. Per germline, CDR1 SGHTA and CDR2 FQGNSA. The CDR3 DNA follows: TGTGCCAGCAGTCAGACCGGGACTAGTTCCGGTACGCAGTATTTT. Translated: CASSQTGTSSGTQYF.

The rearrangement uses TRBV28 and TRBJ1-1; tentatively, D is TRBD1 (5 bases). Germline-derived CDR1 and CDR2 are MDHEN and SYDVKM. The CDR3 covers 15 residues. With 5 bases removed from V and 4 bases from J, the gap between germline ends came to 17 bases. In DNA form, the CDR3 reads TGTGCCAGCAGTCGGGTTCAAACGGGGACCACTGAAGCTTTCTTT. It is translated as CASSRVQTGTTEAFF.

The chain employs TRBV30 and TRBJ2-5, with D unresolved. The CDR3 has 12 amino acids. V was shortened by 0 bases and J by 5 bases, with 7 bases between the two germline ends. The germline V gene has CDR1 GTSNPN and CDR2 SVGIG (reference sequence). The CDR3 nucleotides are TGTGCCTGGAGTGTAAGTCCTGAGACCCAGTACTTC. This codes for CAWSVSPETQYF.